A single sample is the source of the 19 T cell receptor beta chains below, sequenced in a study of cytomegalovirus exposure and HLA in healthy donors. PCR was performed using 60 Vbeta and 13 Jbeta primers. Generated by immunoSEQ multiplex PCR, the TCRdb table keeps only in-frame clones and is missing some. The sample contains over 130,000 clones, 75% to 80% of which appear only once. The sample was PBMCs. The receptor set was obtained from a woman aged 40 to 50 in good health and CMV-seropositive.

The V call is TRBV27, the J call TRBJ2-7, with D possibly TRBD1 on 6 matching bases. The CDR3 has 14 amino acids. V lost 5 bases, J lost 2 bases, and 13 bases lay in between. Germline loops: CDR1 MNHEY, CDR2 SMNVEV (reference sequence). In DNA form, the CDR3 reads TGTGCCAGCAGTACAGGGCAAGAGACCTACGAGCAGTACTTC. Its translation: CASSTGQETYEQYF.

The chain has TRBV9 and TRBJ2-1, with D possibly matching TRBD1 (5 bases). This CDR3 contains 12 residues. The germline gives CDR1 SGDLS, CDR2 YYNGEE. V was pared by 2 bases and J by 6 bases, with 6 bases between. CDR3 sequence (DNA): TGTGCCAGCAGCGTTCAGGGCAATGAGCAGTTCTTC. Translated: CASSVQGNEQFF.

The chain employs TRBV28 and TRBJ2-6; possibly TRBD1 for D (5 bases). V lost 5 bases, J lost 7 bases, and 15 bases lay in between. Looked up from germline, CDR1 is MDHEN and CDR2 is SYDVKM. This CDR3 contains 15 residues. The CDR3 protein is CASSTTPGLANVLTF. CDR3 coding DNA: TGTGCCAGCAGTACCACCCCAGGGCTAGCCAACGTCCTGACTTTC.

The sample holds a few counts of this clone. Only one base separates this from a far larger clonotype, so it likely reflects a read error. The V gene is TRBV5-6, the J gene TRBJ2-7, with D maybe TRBD1 (6 bases). The germline gives CDR1 SGHDT, CDR2 YYEEEE. The CDR3 sequence is 12 residues long. The V end lost 2 bases, the J end lost 5 bases, and 8 bases lay between the germline ends. This CDR3 is CASSFTGNEQYF. CDR3 coding DNA: TGTGCCAGCAGCTTTACAGGGAACGAGCAGTACTTC.

The rearrangement joins TRBV29-1 to TRBJ2-3; possibly TRBD2 for D (6 bases). Between the trimmed V and J ends, which lost 5 bases and 2 bases, there was a span of 17 bases. Germline lookup yields CDR1 SQVTM and CDR2 ANQGSEA. The CDR3 spans 15 residues. CDR3 nucleotide sequence: TGCAGCGTTCAGCCCTCGGCGGGGCTCACAGATACGCAGTATTTT. Residues: CSVQPSAGLTDTQYF.

This clone occurred a few times. One end of the junction varies from germline; a read error may be responsible. The V call is TRBV7-9, the J call TRBJ2-3, with TRBD2 matching over 7 bases. The CDR3 contains 12 residues. In germline, CDR1 is SEHNR, CDR2 FQNEAQ (reference sequence). CDR3 loop: CSSSASSGTQYF. CDR3 in DNA: TGTTCCAGCAGCGCCTCTAGCGGTACGCAGTATTTT.

This clone occurred once. V usage is TRBV5-1 and J usage is TRBJ2-7; 7 bases are shared with TRBD1. This CDR3 comprises 16 residues. J was trimmed by 6 bases and V by 5 bases; bases with no gene match: 17. CDR1 and CDR2 (germline): SGHRS, YFSETQ. CDR3 nucleotides: TGCGCCAGCAGTCCTGGGATGGGTCAGGGGGAGACCGAGCAGTACTTC. It translates to CASSPGMGQGETEQYF. Drawing the rest from reference TRBV5-1 and TRBJ2-7, the complete variable domain is KAGVTQTPRYLIKTRGQQVTLSCSPISGHRSVSWYQQTPGQGLQFLFEYFSETQRNKGNFPGRFSGRQFSNSRSEMNVSTLELGDSALYLCASSPGMGQGETEQYFGPGTRLTVT.

The rearrangement uses TRBV6-4 and TRBJ1-1; no clear D gene. The V end lost 6 bases, the J end lost 11 bases, and 13 bases lay between the germline ends. The CDR3 has 11 amino acids. Germline-derived CDR1 and CDR2 are MRHNA and SNTAGT. The chain's CDR3 is CASREGSRAFF. The CDR3 nucleotides are TGTGCCAGCAGAGAGGGATCTAGGGCTTTCTTT.

The chain carries TRBV5-4 and TRBJ2-5, with a weak D call TRBD1 (8 bases). The V and J ends lost 3 bases and 4 bases respectively, with 16 bases between them. Germline V CDR1 and CDR2: SGHNT, YYREEE (reference sequence). The CDR3 totals 15 residues. CDR3 bases: TGTGCCAGCAGCTATCGGACAGGGAGGGGAGAGACCCAGTACTTC. This codes for CASSYRTGRGETQYF.

V gene TRBV28 combines with J gene TRBJ2-5; D is unresolved. V shed 2 bases and J shed 5 bases, with 3 bases lying between them. This CDR3 spans 11 amino acids. Germline assignment: CDR1 MDHEN and CDR2 SYDVKM. CDR3 region: CASSLEETQYF. CDR3 DNA sequence: TGTGCCAGCAGTTTAGAGGAGACCCAGTACTTC.

The chain carries TRBV10-3 and TRBJ2-7, with 15 bases lining up with TRBD2. V dropped 6 bases and J dropped 5; count of bases not matched to a gene: 8. CDR1 ENHRY and CDR2 SYGVKD come from the germline V gene. The CDR3 spans 16 residues. The CDR3 region is CAIRGWTSGRADEQYF. The CDR3 region has the DNA TGTGCCATCAGGGGTTGGACTAGCGGGAGGGCAGACGAGCAGTACTTC.

This sequence joins TRBV4-1 and TRBJ2-1; D not resolved. Per germline, CDR1 MGHRA and CDR2 YSYEKL. Trimming left V 0 bases short and J 0 bases short, with 9 bases between. There are 16 residues in the CDR3. The CDR3 spells CASSQDPASSYNEQFF. The CDR3 DNA reads as TGCGCCAGCAGCCAAGATCCTGCGAGCTCCTACAATGAGCAGTTCTTC.

The V call is TRBV5-1, the J call TRBJ1-1; unclear D gene. Germline V lookup: CDR1 SGHRS, CDR2 YFSETQ. The CDR3 runs 14 residues. V lost 0 bases and J 0 bases, leaving 6 bases between the germline ends. DNA of the CDR3: TGCGCCAGCAGCTTGGGGGCGTTGAACACTGAAGCTTTCTTT. This translates into CASSLGALNTEAFF.

This sequence joins TRBV5-1 and TRBJ2-5, with 8 bases matching TRBD1. The CDR3 has 11 amino acids. After removal of 4 bases from V and 12 bases from J, the junction contained 5 bases not matched to a gene. Germline V gene lookup returns CDR1 SGHRS and CDR2 YFSETQ. CDR3 residues: CASSTDRVKYF. CDR3 nucleotide sequence: TGCGCCAGCAGCACGGACAGGGTTAAGTACTTC.

The CDR3 DNA reads TGTGCCAGCACGCTCGACTTATCCTACGAGCAGTACTTC. This encodes CASTLDLSYEQYF. The chain combines TRBV6-6 with TRBJ2-7; D not certain. The CDR3 runs to 13 residues. Germline V gives CDR1 MNHNY, CDR2 SVGAGI (reference sequence). Trimming shortened V by 7 bases and J by 1 base, and 11 bases separated the two germline ends.

This clone was seen just once. The CDR3 DNA is TGTGCCAGCAGCCCCCTGAACACCGGGGAGCTGTTTTTT. It yields the protein CASSPLNTGELFF. This chain links TRBV6-5 with TRBJ2-2; D is unclear. Trimming removed 6 bases at V and 1 base at J, with 6 bases between. CDR3 size: 13 residues. The germline V gene has CDR1 MNHEY and CDR2 SVGAGI.

This clone was found a few times. The rearrangement uses TRBV15 and TRBJ2-7; 16 nucleotides agree with TRBD2. V was clipped by 2 bases and J by 4 bases; unmatched bases: 14. CDR3 length: 20 amino acids. Germline CDR1 is LNHNV and CDR2 is YYDKDF (reference sequence). Written as DNA, the CDR3 is TGTGCCACCAGCAGACAGGGACGAGCAGGGACTAGCGGGAGGGAATACGAGCAGTACTTC. Protein: CATSRQGRAGTSGREYEQYF. Using reference TRBV15 and TRBJ2-7 for the parts outside the CDR3, the full variable domain is DAMVIQNPRYQVTQFGKPVTLSCSQTLNHNVMYWYQQKSSQAPKLLFHYYDKDFNNEADTPDNFQSRRPNTSFCFLDIRSPGLGDTAMYLCATSRQGRAGTSGREYEQYFGPGTRLTVT.

The rearrangement uses TRBV28 and TRBJ1-5; D possibly corresponds to TRBD1 (5 bases). The length of the CDR3 is 15 residues. Per the germline V gene, CDR1 is MDHEN and CDR2 is SYDVKM. V lost 3 bases and J 3 bases, leaving 12 bases between the germline ends. CDR3 nucleotide sequence: TGTGCCAGCAGTTTGCCCGGAGGGGACAATCAGCCCCAGCATTTT. It is translated as CASSLPGGDNQPQHF.

This sequence joins TRBV28 and TRBJ1-6, with TRBD1 matching over 8 bases. The CDR3 has 15 amino acids. Trimming cost V 7 bases and J 7 bases; bases outside gene matches: 9. Germline V gene lookup returns CDR1 MDHEN and CDR2 SYDVKM. The CDR3 is CASTLYTGGNSPLHF. The CDR3 bases are TGTGCCAGCACCCTCTACACAGGGGGGAATTCACCCCTCCACTTT.